The 27 T cell receptor beta chains presented below share a single source sample, sequenced in a study of early T cells in non-severe SARS-CoV-2 infection. TCRdb independently ran MiXCR on the 5' RACE reads; one entry per CDR3 protein. This table has roughly 75,000 distinct CDR3 sequences, roughly a sixth appearing once. Source material: whole blood. All receptors come from an adult who was a healthcare worker with PCR-confirmed SARS-CoV-2 infection or an uninfected control (not recorded which).

This clonotype is medium-sized within its sample. CDR3 in DNA: TGTGCCAGCAGCCTAGTTCCAGCGGGAGGTAATACGCAGTATTTT. It yields the protein CASSLVPAGGNTQYF. This chain links TRBV7-6 with TRBJ2-3; 9 bases are a match to TRBD2. The germline CDR1 and CDR2 sequences are SGHVS and FNYEAQ. This CDR3 contains 15 residues. With V trimmed by 5 bases and J by 7 bases, 10 bases remained unmatched.

This clonotype occurred a few times. This chain joins TRBV6-1 and TRBJ2-6; D possibly corresponds to TRBD1 (5 bases). The CDR3 is 14 residues long. Per the germline V gene, CDR1 is MNHNS and CDR2 is SASEGT. V was clipped by 6 bases and J by 2 bases, with 8 bases between them. This chain's CDR3 is CASRPRAGANVLTF. The DNA of the CDR3 is TGTGCCAGCAGGCCCAGGGCTGGGGCCAACGTCCTGACTTTC.

The chain uses TRBV3-1 and TRBJ1-1; unclear D gene. Trimming pared 6 bases from V and 12 bases from J, leaving 14 bases between. Germline V gene lookup returns CDR1 LGHDT and CDR2 YNNKEL (reference sequence). The CDR3 runs 11 residues. The CDR3 loop is CASRERGLTFF. In DNA, the CDR3 is TGTGCCAGCAGGGAACGGGGTTTGACTTTCTTT.

This clonotype was found a few times. The chain carries TRBV29-1 and TRBJ1-2; D is unclear. V dropped 1 base and J dropped 4 bases, with 10 bases sitting between them. The CDR3 runs to 13 residues. Germline V gene lookup returns CDR1 SQVTM and CDR2 ANQGSEA. The CDR3 DNA sequence: TGCAGCGTTGAAGGTCGCGGGCCCTATGGCTACACCTTC. It translates to CSVEGRGPYGYTF.

This clonotype showed up just a few times. V and J are TRBV20-1 and TRBJ2-7, with 7 bases that match TRBD1. CDR1 and CDR2 (germline): DFQATT, SNEGSKA (reference sequence). Unmatched junction bases numbered 8, after V lost 4 bases and J lost 2 bases. This CDR3 has 14 residues. In nucleotides, the CDR3 is TGCAGTGCTACTCTCGGACAGGAGGCCTACGAGCAGTACTTC. Its protein is CSATLGQEAYEQYF.

This sequence joins TRBV12-3 or TRBV12-4 and TRBJ1-1, with TRBD1 matching over 8 bases. The CDR3 runs to 13 residues. V shed 5 bases, J shed 10 bases, and the junction held 9 bases outside the gene matches. This CDR3 reads CASSTGQGGGAFF. The CDR3 nucleotides are TGTGCCAGCAGTACAGGACAGGGAGGAGGAGCTTTCTTT.

The genes are TRBV3-1 and TRBJ1-2; 9 nucleotides align to TRBD1. The V segment lost 3 bases and the J segment 4 bases; nucleotides outside the gene matches: 6. Germline V gives CDR1 LGHDT, CDR2 YNNKEL (reference sequence). CDR3 length: 15 amino acids. The CDR3: CASSHLDRGGYGYTF. In DNA form, the CDR3 reads TGTGCCAGCAGCCACCTGGACAGGGGAGGCTATGGCTACACCTTC. Full variable domain (rest looked up from reference TRBV3-1 and TRBJ1-2): DTAVSQTPKYLVTQMGNDKSIKCEQNLGHDTMYWYKQDSKKFLKIMFSYNNKELIINETVPNRFSPKSPDKAHLNLHINSLELGDSAVYFCASSHLDRGGYGYTFGSGTRLTVV.

In this sample, this clonotype turned up a few times. J is TRBJ2-5 and V is TRBV12-5, with D possibly matching TRBD1 (5 bases). The germline V gene encodes CDR1 LGHNT and CDR2 FRNRAP. The CDR3 length is 15 residues. Trimming took off 7 bases at V and 0 bases at J, with 15 bases between the two ends. This CDR3 reads CASARPGSHQETQYF. The CDR3 DNA follows: TGTGCTAGTGCCCGCCCAGGGTCCCACCAAGAGACCCAGTACTTC. Based on the CDR3 plus reference TRBV12-5 and TRBJ2-5, the full variable domain is DARVTQTPRHKVTEMGQEVTMRCQPILGHNTVFWYRQTMMQGLELLAYFRNRAPLDDSGMPKDRFSAEMPDATLATLKIQPSEPRDSAVYFCASARPGSHQETQYFGPGTRLLVL.

This clonotype was counted between two and nine times. The chain has TRBV3-1 and TRBJ2-5; possible D gene TRBD1, 5 bases. Deletions cut 5 bases from V and 2 bases from J, with 12 bases between. The CDR3 totals 14 residues. In germline, CDR1 is LGHDT, CDR2 YNNKEL (reference sequence). The DNA of the CDR3 is TGTGCCAGCAGCTACACAGGTTCGCAAGAGACCCAGTACTTC. Translating gives CASSYTGSQETQYF.

V gene TRBV15 combines with J gene TRBJ2-7, with 9 bases that match TRBD1. CDR1 is LNHNV, CDR2 YYDKDF, per germline (reference sequence). Trimming took 4 bases from V and 3 from J; bases not matched to a gene: 4. CDR3 length equals 14 residues. In DNA, the CDR3 is TGTGCCACCAGCACGTGGACAGGGGACTACGAGCAGTACTTC. It is translated as CATSTWTGDYEQYF.

The chain uses TRBV6-2 or TRBV6-3 and TRBJ2-3, with 11 bases fitting TRBD2. CDR3 size: 14 residues. Losses at the gene ends were 6 bases for V and 4 bases for J; bases not matched to a gene: 3. Germline V gene sequence: CDR1 MNHEY, CDR2 SVGEGT. The CDR3 loop is CASRSSGGPDTQYF. The CDR3 DNA reads TGTGCCAGCAGGTCTAGCGGGGGGCCAGATACGCAGTATTTT.

This clonotype was counted only a few times. This chain links TRBV12-3 or TRBV12-4 with TRBJ1-5, with D possibly being TRBD1 (5 bases). V gave up 6 bases and J gave up 3 bases, with 12 bases separating them. The CDR3 has 14 amino acids. Here the CDR3 reads CASSPTGFNQPQHF. CDR3 nucleotides: TGTGCCAGCAGCCCCACAGGTTTCAATCAGCCCCAGCATTTT.

The chain combines TRBV28 with TRBJ1-6; maybe TRBD1 (5 bases). Per the germline V gene, CDR1 is MDHEN and CDR2 is SYDVKM. Trimming stripped 6 bases from V and 9 bases from J, with 18 bases between. This CDR3 region has 15 residues. CDR3 in DNA: TGTGCCAGCAGCCCAGGGACCTACTATTTTTCACCCCTCCACTTT. This translates into CASSPGTYYFSPLHF.

This clonotype was counted between two and nine times. The CDR3 reads CASSYSGATNEKLFF. CDR3 in DNA: TGTGCCAGCAGTTACTCAGGAGCAACTAATGAAAAACTGTTTTTT. The chain links TRBV6-6 to TRBJ1-4; D not resolved. Germline CDR1 and CDR2: MNHNY and SVGAGI (reference sequence). The CDR3 covers 15 residues. With 0 bases removed from V and 0 bases from J, the gap between germline ends came to 5 bases.

The sample holds a few counts of this clonotype. This rearrangement joins TRBV2 to TRBJ1-1, with unresolved D. Trimming took off 5 bases at V and 6 bases at J, with 16 bases between the two ends. Germline lookup yields CDR1 SNHLY and CDR2 FYNNEI. This CDR3 has 14 residues. The CDR3 region has the DNA TGTGCCAGCAGTACGGAAAGGGTCGGGGCTGAAGCTTTCTTT. Its translation: CASSTERVGAEAFF. Drawing the rest from reference TRBV2 and TRBJ1-1, the complete variable domain is EPEVTQTPSHQVTQMGQEVILRCVPISNHLYFYWYRQILGQKVEFLVSFYNNEISEKSEIFDDQFSVERPDGSNFTLKIRSTKLEDSAMYFCASSTERVGAEAFFGQGTRLTVV.

The chain recombines TRBV14 with TRBJ1-1; no clear D. CDR1 and CDR2 from the germline V gene are SGHDN and FVKESK. The germline V and J ends were trimmed by 5 bases and 0 bases, with 7 bases remaining between them. The length of the CDR3 is 13 residues. Here the CDR3 reads CASSTFLNTEAFF. The CDR3, as DNA: TGTGCCAGCAGCACCTTTTTGAACACTGAAGCTTTCTTT.

The chain couples TRBV2 to TRBJ2-3, with 13 bases identical to TRBD2. The ends lost 6 bases at V and 2 bases at J; junction bases unmatched: 11. This CDR3 spans 18 amino acids. Germline assignment: CDR1 SNHLY and CDR2 FYNNEI. CDR3 in DNA: TGTGCCAGCAGCCACAGGGGACTAGCGGGACCCCTCACAGATACGCAGTATTTT. Encoded protein: CASSHRGLAGPLTDTQYF.

This clonotype was picked up a small number of times. The gene calls are TRBV5-5 and TRBJ2-7; D might be TRBD1 (6 bases). The germline V gene encodes CDR1 SGHKS and CDR2 YYEKEE (reference sequence). The V gene lost 2 bases and the J gene lost 0 bases, with 12 bases spanning the gap. The CDR3 is 15 residues long. In DNA form, the CDR3 reads TGTGCCAGCAGCTTCTTAGGACAGTCCTCCTACGAGCAGTACTTC. Amino acid sequence: CASSFLGQSSYEQYF.

The chain uses TRBV10-2 and TRBJ2-7; D gene unclear. CDR1 WSHSY and CDR2 SAAADI come from the germline V gene. Trimming pared 7 bases from V and 6 bases from J, leaving 10 bases between. The CDR3 has 11 residues. This CDR3 reads CASTNFAEQYF. The CDR3 region has the DNA TGCGCCAGCACTAATTTCGCCGAGCAGTACTTC.

This clonotype has more than one count but fewer than ten. The V gene is TRBV12-3 or TRBV12-4, the J gene TRBJ2-3; D unclear. This CDR3 contains 12 residues. Trimming took 4 bases from V and 6 from J, leaving 8 bases between them. CDR3: CASSSTRDTQYF. The CDR3 nucleotides are TGTGCCAGCAGTTCCACTCGGGATACGCAGTATTTT.

This chain uses TRBV28 with TRBJ2-2; D uncertain. V lost 11 bases to trimming and J lost 4 bases, with 14 bases between them. The CDR3 extends over 13 amino acids. Germline V gives CDR1 MDHEN, CDR2 SYDVKM. CDR3 in amino acids: CAVSPRTTGELFF. DNA of the CDR3: TGTGCCGTCTCTCCTAGGACCACCGGGGAGCTGTTTTTT.

The rearrangement links TRBV7-9 to TRBJ1-4, with D perhaps matching TRBD1 (5 bases). V was clipped by 6 bases and J by 4 bases, with 9 bases between them. The CDR3 runs 13 residues. Per germline, CDR1 SEHNR and CDR2 FQNEAQ (reference sequence). CDR3 region: CASREQDNEKLFF. The CDR3 bases are TGTGCCAGCAGAGAACAGGATAATGAAAAACTGTTTTTT. Full variable domain (outside the CDR3, taken from reference TRBV7-9 and TRBJ1-4): DTGVSQNPRHKITKRGQNVTFRCDPISEHNRLYWYRQTLGQGPEFLTYFQNEAQLEKSRLLSDRFSAERPKGSFSTLEIQRTEQGDSAMYLCASREQDNEKLFFGSGTQLSVL.

This clonotype was detected a few times. The CDR3 DNA is TGTGCCAGCAGCGCCGACGGGTACGAGCAGTACTTC. This encodes CASSADGYEQYF. The V and J genes are TRBV9 and TRBJ2-7; D remains ambiguous. The germline V and J ends were trimmed by 3 bases and 4 bases, with 8 bases remaining between them. The germline CDR1 and CDR2 sequences are SGDLS and YYNGEE. The CDR3 sequence is 12 residues long.

There are a few counts of this clonotype. The gene calls are TRBV19 and TRBJ1-4, with D possibly being TRBD1 (6 bases). Trimming took off 4 bases at V and 7 bases at J, with 13 bases between the two ends. This CDR3 has 14 amino acids. The germline V gene encodes CDR1 LNHDA and CDR2 SQIVND (reference sequence). CDR3 DNA: TGTGCCAGTAGTACTACAGGGATTAGTGAAAAACTGTTTTTT. It translates to CASSTTGISEKLFF. The full variable domain, completed using reference TRBV19 and TRBJ1-4, is DGGITQSPKYLFRKEGQNVTLSCEQNLNHDAMYWYRQDPGQGLRLIYYSQIVNDFQKGDIAEGYSVSREKKESFPLTVTSAQKNPTAFYLCASSTTGISEKLFFGSGTQLSVL.

This clonotype was observed a few times. The V gene is TRBV7-8, the J gene TRBJ2-4; TRBD2 matches at 9 bases. Germline V CDR1 and CDR2: SGHVS, FQNEAQ. The CDR3 has 17 amino acids. V gave up 1 base and J gave up 6 bases; unmatched junction bases: 10. The CDR3 region is CASSLVLAGTEGNIQYF. The CDR3 DNA reads as TGTGCCAGCAGCTTAGTTCTAGCGGGAACGGAGGGAAACATTCAGTACTTC.

The chain has TRBV12-3 or TRBV12-4 and TRBJ1-1, with D possibly matching TRBD1 (5 bases). The CDR3 is made up of 15 amino acids. V was trimmed by 3 bases and J by 1 base, leaving 12 bases between them. CDR3 DNA sequence: TGTGCCAGCAGTTTGGGGGATGGGGCGAACACTGAAGCTTTCTTT. Translating gives CASSLGDGANTEAFF.

This clonotype has just a few counts. The chain links TRBV11-2 to TRBJ1-1; 7 bases line up with TRBD1. The V and J ends lost 0 bases and 1 base, in that order; junction bases with no gene match: 5. CDR1 is SGHAT, CDR2 FQNNGV, per germline. The CDR3 has 16 residues. CDR3 coding DNA: TGTGCCAGCAGCTTAGAGGTGAGGGGGCGGAACACTGAAGCTTTCTTT. This sequence encodes CASSLEVRGRNTEAFF.